The rows below give T cell receptor beta chains drawn from one sample of a study of OX40 agonist ivuxolimab in advanced cancers. Generated by immunoSEQ multiplex PCR, the TCRdb table keeps only in-frame clones and is missing some. The sample lists approximately 58,000 clones, approximately 88% occurring once. The specimen comprised CD4+ or CD8+ T cells sorted from blood, sampled in a trial of the OX40 agonist ivuxolimab. Every receptor here comes from an adult with an advanced solid tumor such as melanoma, head and neck, liver or kidney cancer. Each CDR3 is given with its conserved first and last residue. D genes are given only for firm matches. Part of the rows lack a size; the others show once, few, many or a class for expanded clones.

TRBD1	TRBV20-1	NA	TRBJ2-1	TGCAGTGCTGAGGGACAGTTTGAGCAGTTCTTC	CSAEGQFEQFF
TRBD1	TRBV18	few	TRBJ2-2	TGTGCCAGCTCACTAACCGGGACAGGGAGAACCGGGGAGCTGTTTTTT	CASSLTGTGRTGELFF
NA	TRBV11-2	NA	TRBJ2-5	TGTGCCAGCAGCACGGGACGTGTCCAAGAGACCCAGTACTTC	CASSTGRVQETQYF
NA	TRBV6-5	NA	TRBJ2-5	TGTGCCAGCAGCAGAACACAAGAGACCCAGTACTTC	CASSRTQETQYF
NA	TRBV19	NA	TRBJ2-5	TGTGCCAGTAGTGCCCTACAGGGCGGGGAGACCCAGTACTTC	CASSALQGGETQYF
NA	TRBV2	NA	TRBJ2-5	TGTGCCAGCACCACGATGCAAGAGACCCAGTACTTC	CASTTMQETQYF
TRBD2	TRBV7-2	NA	TRBJ2-5	TGTGCCAGCAGCTTCGTACTAGCGGGAGCAGAGACCCAGTACTTC	CASSFVLAGAETQYF
NA	TRBV5-8	NA	TRBJ2-5	TGTGCCAGCAGCTTGTATGGATCAGGGGAGACCCAGTACTTC	CASSLYGSGETQYF
NA	TRBV6-1	few	TRBJ2-1	TGTGCCAGCAGTGAATTCTCGTACTTCTCCTACAATGAGCAGTTCTTC	CASSEFSYFSYNEQFF
NA	TRBV7-9	NA	TRBJ2-7	TGTGCCAGCAGCCTAGGCGGGACAGAGCAGTACTTC	CASSLGGTEQYF
TRBD1	TRBV11-3	NA	TRBJ2-3	TGTGCCAGCAGCCTCGGACAAACAGGGGGCGGGACAGATACGCAGTATTTT	CASSLGQTGGGTDTQYF
NA	TRBV6-1	once	TRBJ1-3	TGTGCCAGCAGTGCGGCCGACAGTCCATCAGGAAACACCATATATTTT	CASSAADSPSGNTIYF
NA	TRBV27	NA	TRBJ2-6	TGTGCCAGCAGTTTACATCTAACTTTCTCGGGGGCCAACGTCCTGACTTTC	CASSLHLTFSGANVLTF
NA	TRBV5-4	NA	TRBJ2-6	TGTGCCAGCAGCTCGCAGGGGCTGGCCAACGTCCTGACTTTC	CASSSQGLANVLTF
NA	TRBV5-6	NA	TRBJ1-2	TGTGCCAGCAGCTCCGGACGGAGCTATGGCTACACCTTC	CASSSGRSYGYTF
NA	TRBV6-6	NA	TRBJ1-6	TGTGCCAGCAGTTATATATTTGGACAAGGGGGTTCACCCCTCCACTTT	CASSYIFGQGGSPLHF
NA	TRBV5-1	once	TRBJ2-1	TGCGCCAGCAGCTGGGGGGACGAGCACAATGAGCAGTTCTTC	CASSWGDEHNEQFF
TRBD1	TRBV30	NA	TRBJ1-1	TGTGCCTGGAGAGTCGGGACAGTCCGCAGCACTGAAGCTTTCTTT	CAWRVGTVRSTEAFF
NA	TRBV29-1	NA	TRBJ2-3	TGCAGCGTTGCGGTCGGGGGGCTGACAGATACGCAGTATTTT	CSVAVGGLTDTQYF
NA	TRBV7-9	few	TRBJ1-5	TGTGCCAGCAGCTCTGGGCGGGGGGAACAGCCCCAGCATTTT	CASSSGRGEQPQHF
NA	TRBV7-2	NA	TRBJ2-5	TGTGCCAGCAGCTCACAGGTCCAAGAGACCCAGTACTTC	CASSSQVQETQYF
NA	TRBV7-8	NA	TRBJ2-2	TGTGCCAGCAGGTCCGGGACTTTAGAGAACACCGGGGAGCTGTTTTTT	CASRSGTLENTGELFF
NA	TRBV5-6	NA	TRBJ1-2	TGTGCCAGCAGCTGGGGGGCCGGGAATGGCTACACCTTC	CASSWGAGNGYTF
NA	TRBV6-1	NA	TRBJ2-7	TGTGCCAGCAGTGAGCGGGGCCCCTACGAGCAGTACTTC	CASSERGPYEQYF
TRBD1	TRBV19	NA	TRBJ1-2	TGTGCCAGTACCACAATGGAGGGGGCAGGCTATGGCTACACCTTC	CASTTMEGAGYGYTF
NA	TRBV28	few	TRBJ1-5	TGTGCCAGCAGTTTCCGGGGGTCCGGCAATCAGCCCCAGCATTTT	CASSFRGSGNQPQHF
NA	TRBV19	NA	TRBJ1-6	TGTGCCAGTAATAATATTGTAGGATCAACCCTCCACTTT	CASNNIVGSTLHF
TRBD2	TRBV5-8	NA	TRBJ2-1	TGTGCCAGCAGCCGGAGGGGACTAGCGGGAGATATGGAGCAGTTCTTC	CASSRRGLAGDMEQFF
TRBD2	TRBV15	NA	TRBJ2-3	TGTGCCACCAGCAAGTTGACTAGCGGGACCACAGATACGCAGTATTTT	CATSKLTSGTTDTQYF
TRBD1	TRBV5-1	NA	TRBJ2-7	TGCGCCAGCAGCGTATCGGGACAGGGAGCAACCTACGAGCAGTACTTC	CASSVSGQGATYEQYF
NA	TRBV10-2	NA	TRBJ1-4	TGCGCCAGCAGGGGGGCGGGGGGAACTAATGAAAAACTGTTTTTT	CASRGAGGTNEKLFF
NA	TRBV27	few	TRBJ1-6	TGTGCCAGCAGTTTATCGAGCGCGCGGGGTAGGGCACCCCTCCACTTT	CASSLSSARGRAPLHF
TRBD1	TRBV6-5	NA	TRBJ1-5	TGTGCCAGCAGCCTTGACAGGGGCAATCAGCCCCAGCATTTT	CASSLDRGNQPQHF
NA	TRBV7-8	NA	TRBJ2-3	TGTGCCAGCAGCCTCACCGGGGGCGGGGTTAGCACAGATACGCAGTATTTT	CASSLTGGGVSTDTQYF
TRBD1	TRBV7-2	NA	TRBJ1-6	TGTGCCAGCAGCTTGGGACAGGGTAGATCACCCCTCCACTTT	CASSLGQGRSPLHF
TRBD2	TRBV2	NA	TRBJ2-7	TGTGCCAGCAGTGAAAGGACTAGCGGGAACGAGCAGTACTTC	CASSERTSGNEQYF
NA	TRBV6-5	NA	TRBJ2-7	TGTGCCAGCAGTGTCCGGACTACCTCCTACGAGCAGTACTTC	CASSVRTTSYEQYF
NA	TRBV5-5	NA	TRBJ2-5	TGTGCCAGCAGCTTGAACAGCCAAGAGACCCAGTACTTC	CASSLNSQETQYF
TRBD2	TRBV5-1	once	TRBJ2-1	TGCGCCAGCAGCTTAGCGGGGCTCTCCTACAATGAGCAGTTCTTC	CASSLAGLSYNEQFF
NA	TRBV6-1	NA	TRBJ1-5	TGTGCCGGACGCGGGCATGACAATCAGCCCCAGCATTTT	CAGRGHDNQPQHF
NA	TRBV6-1	few	TRBJ1-1	TGTGCCAGCAGGATAAGAGGGGACATGAACACTGAAGCTTTCTTT	CASRIRGDMNTEAFF